A selection of T cell receptor beta chains follows, all from one sample in a study of blood T cells in healthy people across ages. TCRdb ran MiXCR on the 5' RACE reads and lists one entry per CDR3 protein. The table records about 750,000 distinct CDR3 sequences, around half of them present only once. The specimen was blood. The receptors stem from a man older than 75 in good health. The CDR3 runs from the conserved cysteine through the conserved F or W. The D gene is left open where the match is weak. Not all rows give a size; the values are once, few, many and, for expanded clones, a class.

>TRBV7-9|NA|TRBJ1-1|TRBD1
TGTGCCAGCAGCCATTCAGACAGGGGATTTGGAGCTTTCTTT
CASSHSDRGFGAFF
>TRBV5-1|NA|TRBJ2-7|NA
TGCGCCAGCAGCTTTAGACGGGGCGCCACCTCCTACGAGCAGTACTTC
CASSFRRGATSYEQYF
>TRBV5-1|NA|TRBJ2-1|TRBD2
TGCGCCAGCAGTTATACGGGGAGGGTTGGCGATGAGCAGTTCTTC
CASSYTGRVGDEQFF
>TRBV10-3|NA|TRBJ2-3|NA
TGTGCCATCAGTGGCGGGACATCCAGGGGATCCGCGTATTTT
CAISGGTSRGSAYF
>TRBV20-1|few|TRBJ1-5|TRBD1
TGCAGTGCTAGAGCCGGGACAGGCCTCCCGAATCAGCCCCAGCATTTT
CSARAGTGLPNQPQHF
>TRBV20-1|once|TRBJ1-5|NA
TGCAGTGCTAGAGGAAGACTGTCTAGCAATCAGCCCCAGCATTTT
CSARGRLSSNQPQHF
>TRBV5-1|few|TRBJ2-5|TRBD2
TGCGCCAGCAGCTTCGGGACTAGCGGGACTCACCAAGAGACCCAGTACTTC
CASSFGTSGTHQETQYF
>TRBV6-5|NA|TRBJ1-2|NA
TGTGCCAGCAGACCACCCGGAGGGCGGAACGGCTACACCTTC
CASRPPGGRNGYTF
>TRBV7-2|NA|TRBJ2-1|TRBD2
TGTGCCAGCGTAGCGGGATTATCCTACAATGAGCAGTTCTTC
CASVAGLSYNEQFF
>TRBV5-1|NA|TRBJ2-5|TRBD1
TGCGCCAGCAACCCACAGGGGCGGGAGACCCAGTACTTC
CASNPQGRETQYF
>TRBV29-1|few|TRBJ2-1|NA
TGCAGCGTTGGCCCGGGGAGGAATGAGCAGTTCTTC
CSVGPGRNEQFF
>TRBV9|NA|TRBJ2-3|TRBD2
TGTGCCAGCAGCGAAGGGACTAGCGGGAACACAGATACGCAGTATTTT
CASSEGTSGNTDTQYF
>TRBV6-5|NA|TRBJ2-3|TRBD1
TGTGCCAGCAGTTACTCGACAGGGTGGCCAGATACGCAGTATTTT
CASSYSTGWPDTQYF
>TRBV20-1|NA|TRBJ2-7|NA
TGCAGTGCTAGAGCCTCCCGCGGAGCTTGGGGGAATGAGCAGTACTTC
CSARASRGAWGNEQYF